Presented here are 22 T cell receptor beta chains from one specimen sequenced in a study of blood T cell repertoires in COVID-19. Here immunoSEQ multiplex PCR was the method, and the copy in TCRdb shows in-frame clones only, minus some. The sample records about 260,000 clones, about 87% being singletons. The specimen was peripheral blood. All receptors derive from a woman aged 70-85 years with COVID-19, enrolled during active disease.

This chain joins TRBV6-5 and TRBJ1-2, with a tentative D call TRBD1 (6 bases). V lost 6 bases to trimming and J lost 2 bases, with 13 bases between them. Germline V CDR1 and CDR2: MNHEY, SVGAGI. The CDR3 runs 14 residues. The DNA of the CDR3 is TGTGCCAGCAGAGTAACAGGGCTCAACTATGGCTACACCTTC. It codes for CASRVTGLNYGYTF.

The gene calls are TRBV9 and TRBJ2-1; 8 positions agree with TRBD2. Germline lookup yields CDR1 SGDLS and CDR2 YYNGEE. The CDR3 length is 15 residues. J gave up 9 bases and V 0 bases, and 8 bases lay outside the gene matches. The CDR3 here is CASSVATGGEGEQFF. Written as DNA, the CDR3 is TGTGCCAGCAGCGTAGCGACGGGAGGGGAGGGTGAGCAGTTCTTC.

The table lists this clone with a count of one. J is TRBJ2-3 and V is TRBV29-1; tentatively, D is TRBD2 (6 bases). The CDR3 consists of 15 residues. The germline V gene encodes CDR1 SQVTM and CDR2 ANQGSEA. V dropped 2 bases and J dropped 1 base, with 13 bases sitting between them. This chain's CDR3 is CSVEKRGGGTDTQYF. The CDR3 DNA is TGCAGCGTTGAAAAACGAGGCGGGGGCACAGATACGCAGTATTTT.

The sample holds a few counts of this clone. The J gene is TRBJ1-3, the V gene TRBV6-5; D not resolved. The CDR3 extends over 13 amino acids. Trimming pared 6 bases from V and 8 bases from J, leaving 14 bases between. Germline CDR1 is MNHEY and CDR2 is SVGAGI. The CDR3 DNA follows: TGTGCCAGCAGCCCCGGAGAGTGGGACACCATATATTTT. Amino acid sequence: CASSPGEWDTIYF.

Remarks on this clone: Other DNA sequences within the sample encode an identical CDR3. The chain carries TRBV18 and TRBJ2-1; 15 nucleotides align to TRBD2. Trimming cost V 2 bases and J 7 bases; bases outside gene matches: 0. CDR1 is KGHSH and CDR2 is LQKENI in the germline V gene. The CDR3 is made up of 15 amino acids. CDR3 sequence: CASSPGLAGGNEQFF. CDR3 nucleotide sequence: TGTGCCAGCTCACCAGGACTAGCGGGAGGGAATGAGCAGTTCTTC.

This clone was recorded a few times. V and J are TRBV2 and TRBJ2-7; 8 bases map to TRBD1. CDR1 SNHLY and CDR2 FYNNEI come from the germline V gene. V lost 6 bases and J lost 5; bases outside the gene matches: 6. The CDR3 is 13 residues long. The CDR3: CASRWTGQDEQYF. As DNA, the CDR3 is TGTGCCAGCAGATGGACAGGGCAGGACGAGCAGTACTTC.

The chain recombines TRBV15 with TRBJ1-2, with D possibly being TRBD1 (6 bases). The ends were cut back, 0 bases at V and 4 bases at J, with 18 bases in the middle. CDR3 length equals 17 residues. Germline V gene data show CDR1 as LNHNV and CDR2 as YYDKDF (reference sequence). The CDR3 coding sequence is TGTGCCACCAGCAGAGATCGGGGGGCAGTTCAACGCTATGGCTACACCTTC. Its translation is CATSRDRGAVQRYGYTF.

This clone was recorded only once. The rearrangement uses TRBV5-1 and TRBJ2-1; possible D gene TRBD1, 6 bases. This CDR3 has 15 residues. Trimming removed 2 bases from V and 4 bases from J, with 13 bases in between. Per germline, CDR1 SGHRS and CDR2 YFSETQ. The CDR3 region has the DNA TGCGCCAGCAGCTTCAGGGGTCAACTTTACAATGAGCAGTTCTTC. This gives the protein CASSFRGQLYNEQFF.

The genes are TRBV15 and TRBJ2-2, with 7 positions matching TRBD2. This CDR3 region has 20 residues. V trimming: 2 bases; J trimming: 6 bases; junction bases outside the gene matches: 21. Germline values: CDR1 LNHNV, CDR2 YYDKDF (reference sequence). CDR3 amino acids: CATSRSTPMTSLIFAGELFF. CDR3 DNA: TGTGCCACCAGCAGATCCACCCCTATGACTAGCTTAATATTCGCCGGGGAGCTGTTTTTT.

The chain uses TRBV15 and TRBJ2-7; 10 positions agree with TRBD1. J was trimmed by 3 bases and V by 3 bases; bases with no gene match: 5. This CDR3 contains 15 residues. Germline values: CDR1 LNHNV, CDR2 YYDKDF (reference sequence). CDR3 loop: CATSRGQGFNYEQYF. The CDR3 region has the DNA TGTGCCACCAGCAGGGGACAGGGGTTTAACTACGAGCAGTACTTC. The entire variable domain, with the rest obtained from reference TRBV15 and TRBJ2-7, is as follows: DAMVIQNPRYQVTQFGKPVTLSCSQTLNHNVMYWYQQKSSQAPKLLFHYYDKDFNNEADTPDNFQSRRPNTSFCFLDIRSPGLGDTAMYLCATSRGQGFNYEQYFGPGTRLTVT.

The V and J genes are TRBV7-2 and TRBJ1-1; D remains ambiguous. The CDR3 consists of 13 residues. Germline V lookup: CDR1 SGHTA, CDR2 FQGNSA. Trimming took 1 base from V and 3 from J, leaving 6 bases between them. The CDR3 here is CASSLVRYTEAFF. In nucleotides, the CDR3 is TGTGCCAGCAGCTTAGTGAGGTACACTGAAGCTTTCTTT. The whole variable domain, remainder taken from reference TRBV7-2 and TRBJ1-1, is GAGVSQSPSNKVTEKGKDVELRCDPISGHTALYWYRQSLGQGLEFLIYFQGNSAPDKSGLPSDRFSAERTGGSVSTLTIQRTQQEDSAVYLCASSLVRYTEAFFGQGTRLTVV.

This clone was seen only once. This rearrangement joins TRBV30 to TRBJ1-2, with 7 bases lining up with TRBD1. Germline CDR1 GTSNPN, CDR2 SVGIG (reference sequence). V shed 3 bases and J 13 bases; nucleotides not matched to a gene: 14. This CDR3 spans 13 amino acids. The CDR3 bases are TGTGCCTGGAGAGCCGGGACAGAGGGTAGTTGCACCTTC. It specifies CAWRAGTEGSCTF.

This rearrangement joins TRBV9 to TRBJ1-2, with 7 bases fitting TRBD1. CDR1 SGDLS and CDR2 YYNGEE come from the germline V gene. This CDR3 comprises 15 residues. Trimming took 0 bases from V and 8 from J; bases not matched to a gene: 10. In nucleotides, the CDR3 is TGTGCCAGCAGCGTAGACGTGACAGGGTATCACGGCTACACCTTC. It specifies CASSVDVTGYHGYTF.

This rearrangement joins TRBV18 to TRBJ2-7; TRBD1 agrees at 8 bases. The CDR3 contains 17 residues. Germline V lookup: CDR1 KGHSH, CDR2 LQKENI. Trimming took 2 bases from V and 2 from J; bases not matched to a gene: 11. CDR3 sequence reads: CASSPIRLTTGAYEQYF. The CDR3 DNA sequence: TGTGCCAGCTCACCAATCAGGCTTACGACAGGGGCCTACGAGCAGTACTTC. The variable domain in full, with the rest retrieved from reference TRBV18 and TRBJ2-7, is NAGVMQNPRHLVRRRGQEARLRCSPMKGHSHVYWYRQLPEEGLKFMVYLQKENIIDESGMPKERFSAEFPKEGPSILRIQQVVRGDSAAYFCASSPIRLTTGAYEQYFGPGTRLTVT.

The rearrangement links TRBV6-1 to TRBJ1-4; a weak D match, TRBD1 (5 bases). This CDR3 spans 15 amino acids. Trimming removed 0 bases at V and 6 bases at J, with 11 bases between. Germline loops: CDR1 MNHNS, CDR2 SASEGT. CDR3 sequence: CASSEASGSHEKLFF. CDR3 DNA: TGTGCCAGCAGTGAAGCGTCAGGGTCCCATGAAAAACTGTTTTTT.

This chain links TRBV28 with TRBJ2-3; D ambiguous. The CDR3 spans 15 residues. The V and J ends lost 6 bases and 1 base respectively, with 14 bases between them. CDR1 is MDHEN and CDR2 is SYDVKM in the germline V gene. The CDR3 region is CASSRPLRGTDTQYF. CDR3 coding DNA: TGTGCCAGCAGCCGCCCGTTAAGAGGCACAGATACGCAGTATTTT. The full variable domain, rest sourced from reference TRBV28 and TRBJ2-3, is DVKVTQSSRYLVKRTGEKVFLECVQDMDHENMFWYRQDPGLGLRLIYFSYDVKMKEKGDIPEGYSVSREKKERFSLILESASTNQTSMYLCASSRPLRGTDTQYFGPGTRLTVL.

The CDR3 region is CASSLVGSGSTTDTQYF. The CDR3 nucleotides are TGTGCCAGCAGCTTAGTGGGTAGCGGGAGCACCACAGATACGCAGTATTTT. This chain connects TRBV11-2 to TRBJ2-3, with 9 bases aligning to TRBD2. The J segment lost 2 bases and the V segment lost 1 base, leaving 7 bases of the junction unmatched. This CDR3 comprises 17 residues. The germline gives CDR1 SGHAT, CDR2 FQNNGV. The complete variable domain, with remaining parts taken from reference TRBV11-2 and TRBJ2-3, reads EAGVAQSPRYKIIEKRQSVAFWCNPISGHATLYWYQQILGQGPKLLIQFQNNGVVDDSQLPKDRFSAERLKGVDSTLKIQPAKLEDSAVYLCASSLVGSGSTTDTQYFGPGTRLTVL.

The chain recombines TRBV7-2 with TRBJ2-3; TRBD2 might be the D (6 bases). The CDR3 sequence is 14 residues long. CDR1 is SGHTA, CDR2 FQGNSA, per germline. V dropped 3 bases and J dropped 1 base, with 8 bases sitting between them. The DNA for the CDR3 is TGTGCCAGCAGCTTGGTAGCGGGCACAGATACGCAGTATTTT. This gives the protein CASSLVAGTDTQYF.

CDR3 loop: CASSLGSDAGELFF. CDR3 nucleotides: TGTGCCAGCAGCTTAGGGAGCGACGCCGGGGAGCTGTTTTTT. This chain joins TRBV7-2 and TRBJ2-2; no definite D call. The V end was cut by 1 base, the J end by 6 bases, with 9 bases between. This CDR3 has 14 residues. From germline, CDR1 is SGHTA and CDR2 FQGNSA. The full variable domain, rest sourced from reference TRBV7-2 and TRBJ2-2, is GAGVSQSPSNKVTEKGKDVELRCDPISGHTALYWYRQSLGQGLEFLIYFQGNSAPDKSGLPSDRFSAERTGGSVSTLTIQRTQQEDSAVYLCASSLGSDAGELFFGEGSRLTVL.

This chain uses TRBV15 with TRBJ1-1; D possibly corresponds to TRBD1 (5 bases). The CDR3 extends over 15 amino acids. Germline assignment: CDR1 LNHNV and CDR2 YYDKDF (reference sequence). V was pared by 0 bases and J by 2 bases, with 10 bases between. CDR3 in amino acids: CATSRDLQGNTEAFF. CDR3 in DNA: TGTGCCACCAGCAGAGATCTGCAGGGTAACACTGAAGCTTTCTTT.

The CDR3 coding sequence is TGTGCCTGGAGCCAAAGGGGGACTGAAGCTTTCTTT. This gives the protein CAWSQRGTEAFF. The chain carries TRBV30 and TRBJ1-1; D perhaps matches TRBD1 (6 bases). Germline CDR1 reads GTSNPN; CDR2 reads SVGIG (reference sequence). V lost 3 bases and J lost 5, with 10 bases in between. The CDR3 is 12 residues long.

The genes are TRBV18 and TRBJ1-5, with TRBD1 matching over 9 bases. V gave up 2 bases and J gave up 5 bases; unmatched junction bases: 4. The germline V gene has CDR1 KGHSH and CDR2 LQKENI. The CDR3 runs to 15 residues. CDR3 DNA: TGTGCCAGCTCACCAGATACAGGGGGCGATCAGCCCCAGCATTTT. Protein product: CASSPDTGGDQPQHF.